This entry features one TCR beta chain sequence. These data are taken from a study of blood T cell repertoires in COVID-19. Clones were sequenced by immunoSEQ multiplex PCR, and TCRdb holds only the in-frame ones, with some missing. The sample has about 220,000 clones, more than 75% seen once. CDR1 and CDR2 from the germline V gene are MNHEY and SMNVEV (reference sequence). CDR3 length: 14 amino acids. V was shortened by 8 bases and J by 0 bases, with 11 bases between the two germline ends. The sample comprised peripheral blood. The chain is built from TRBV27 and TRBJ1-5; a possible D gene is TRBD1 (5 bases). The TCR sequence derives from a man in his forties with active or convalescent COVID-19. The CDR3 region has the DNA TGTGCCAGCGGGGGGGACGGTAGCAATCAGCCCCAGCATTTT. This sequence encodes CASGGDGSNQPQHF.